This note documents a single TCR beta chain sequence. Germline is not matched at one junction end, which may reflect a read error. This sample is part of a study of response to subunit inactivated influenza vaccine. CDR1 is LGHNA, CDR2 YSLEER, per germline. CDR3 length: 15 residues. Each CDR3 protein gets one entry after TCRdb re-called the RT-PCR reads with MiXCR. This sample carries about 170,000 distinct CDR3 sequences, approximately 12% of them seen once, and the ten largest clones take over 25%. The same sample was also studied in work on T cells expressing NK-cell markers. As that report states: What made the TCR beta cDNA was 5'RACE template switching with UMIs. Out of eight donors sequenced, seven tested HCMV-seropositive and the remaining one seronegative. An anti-gamma-delta TCR antibody restricted sorting to alpha-beta TCR T cells in several experiments. In about 6 donors, dominant CD3+CD56+NKG2C+ clonotypes ranked among the top 10 CD8+ clonotypes. The CD3+CD56-NKG2C+ fraction of several donors was also led by these clonotypes.

The V gene is TRBV4-3, the J gene TRBJ2-1, with 7 bases fitting TRBD1. The TCR was taken from a man aged 45 to 65 who received an inactivated influenza vaccine. This sample comprised CD8+ T cells sorted from PBMCs, obtained 12 days after vaccination. The CDR3 reads CASSQDGQATNKQFF. Here the CDR3 DNA reads TGCGCCAGCAGCCAAGATGGACAGGCAACCAATAAGCAGTTCTTC.